Sequencing of this T cell receptor (beta chain) was carried out in a study of tumor and adjacent non-tumor tissue in lung cancer. Study background: The cohort had 12 adenocarcinoma, 2 squamous cell and 1 small cell patients. Each sample yielded approximately 4.2 million productive TCRbeta reads on average.

With 3 bases removed from V and 5 bases from J, the gap between germline ends came to 13 bases. Per germline, CDR1 SGHAT and CDR2 FQNNGV. This CDR3 is 14 amino acids long. The template was RNA from unsorted bulk tissue. Between August and November 2014, newly diagnosed, chemotherapy-naive lung cancer patients underwent thoracic surgery in China. A modified ARM-PCR protocol with three rounds of nested PCR amplified TCRbeta. TCRdb re-called the multiplex PCR reads with MiXCR, one entry per CDR3 protein. The table lists roughly 200,000 distinct CDR3 sequences, roughly 70% of them singletons, with about 23% in the top ten.

This TCR came from a man aged 55 to 69 with non-small cell lung cancer. The gene calls are TRBV11-2 and TRBJ2-5; possible D gene TRBD2, 5 bases. The sequencing sample was made of lung tumor tissue. CDR3 amino acids: CASSLSEGLETQYF. The CDR3 region has the DNA TGTGCCAGCAGCTTGAGTGAGGGATTGGAGACCCAGTACTTC.